This entry is about one T cell receptor beta chain. PCR primers comprised 60 Vbeta and 13 Jbeta primers. Produced via immunoSEQ multiplex PCR; TCRdb's table is partial and in-frame only. The sample lists some 62,000 clones, around 87% occurring once. This specimen belongs to a study of cytomegalovirus exposure and HLA in healthy donors. Germline CDR1 reads SQVTM; CDR2 reads ANQGSEA. The trim removed 3 bases at V and 6 bases at J, leaving 2 bases unmatched. The CDR3 is made up of 11 amino acids. This rearrangement joins TRBV29-1 to TRBJ2-7; TRBD2 matches 7 bases. Sequenced sample: PBMCs. The sequence came from a man between 18 and 35 years old in good health and CMV-seronegative. For the CDR3, the DNA is TGCAGCGTTGATGGGGGGGGCGAGCAGTACTTC. Translated, it gives CSVDGGGEQYF.